Detailed here is one T cell receptor beta chain. The protocol was immunoSEQ multiplex PCR, while the TCRdb copy is restricted to in-frame clones and leaves out a portion. The sample comprises 150,000 to 200,000 clones, approximately 94% of which are singletons, and over 4.5% rests with the top ten. The source of the sample is a study of T cell responses to AZD1222 COVID-19 vaccine. V lost 0 bases to trimming and J lost 4 bases, with 14 bases between them. The CDR3 covers 16 residues. Germline assignment: CDR1 SGHDT and CDR2 YYEEEE. This TCR came from an adult who received the AZD1222 COVID-19 vaccine. This specimen was peripheral blood, taken 28 days after the second AZD1222 dose. The V and J genes are TRBV5-6 and TRBJ1-5; TRBD1 is a possible D gene (6 bases). CDR3 sequence: CASSLGSGAWNQPQHF. CDR3 nucleotides: TGTGCCAGCAGCTTGGGGTCAGGGGCTTGGAATCAGCCCCAGCATTTT.